This T cell receptor (beta chain) is drawn from a study of blood T cell repertoires in COVID-19. Study in general: Acute-phase and convalescent COVID-19 samples originated in the United States, Italy and Spain.

In terms of age and location, participants ranged from roughly 18 to 95 years and lived in roughly 22 US areas. Clinical history as reported by participants underpinned cohort assignment. This CDR3 comprises 18 residues. V shed 0 bases and J shed 5 bases, with 21 bases lying between them. In germline, CDR1 is SGHDN, CDR2 FVKESK. Per the original methods: Amplification from reference gene primers served as the basis for estimated nucleated cell counts. The repertoire was sequenced with immunoSEQ multiplex PCR; TCRdb's copy has only in-frame clones and lacks some. V, J and clone size reflect that table, while D and trimming were determined from the DNA. The sample lists 200,000 to 250,000 clones, 75% to 90% occurring once.

The V call is TRBV14, the J call TRBJ2-3; D is possibly TRBD2 (6 bases). Material: PBMCs or T cells enriched from blood (not recorded which). The sequence was obtained from a middle-aged woman with acute COVID-19. CDR3 sequence (DNA): TGTGCCAGCAGCCAAGAAACGGCGGGGAGACGTTACATAGATACGCAGTATTTT. Translation gives CASSQETAGRRYIDTQYF.